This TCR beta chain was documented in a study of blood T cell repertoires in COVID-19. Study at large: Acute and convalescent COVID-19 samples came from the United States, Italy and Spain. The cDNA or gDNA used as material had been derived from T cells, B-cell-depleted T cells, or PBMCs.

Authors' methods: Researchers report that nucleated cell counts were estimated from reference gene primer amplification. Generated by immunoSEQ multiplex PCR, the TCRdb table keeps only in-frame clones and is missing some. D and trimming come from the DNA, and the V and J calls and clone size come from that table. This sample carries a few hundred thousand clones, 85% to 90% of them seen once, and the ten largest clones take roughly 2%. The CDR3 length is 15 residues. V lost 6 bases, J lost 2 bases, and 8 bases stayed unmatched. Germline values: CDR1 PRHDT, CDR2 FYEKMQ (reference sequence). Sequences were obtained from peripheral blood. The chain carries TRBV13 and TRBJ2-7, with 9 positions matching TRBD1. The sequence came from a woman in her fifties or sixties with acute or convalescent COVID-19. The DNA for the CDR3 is TGTGCCAGCAGACCAGCCGGGACAGGGACCTACGAGCAGTACTTC. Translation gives CASRPAGTGTYEQYF.